The 4 T cell receptor beta chains listed next were all sequenced from one sample in a study of T cells in Graves' hyperthyroidism and ophthalmopathy. RNA transcripts provided the source from which TCR beta CDR3 regions were amplified. Primed by the HTBI set, a first-round RT-PCR was run on the TCR CDR3. TCRdb fed the multiplex PCR reads into MiXCR, producing one record per CDR3 protein. Of fewer than 700,000 distinct CDR3 sequences listed, roughly 17% are singletons. Sequencing used blood. These receptors were collected from a woman aged 25-40 years with Graves' hyperthyroidism.

This clonotype has ten or more counts. CDR3 residues: CASLLGGGTDTQYF. The CDR3 DNA is TGTGCCAGCCTCCTAGGCGGGGGCACAGATACGCAGTATTTT. The rearrangement links TRBV6-1 to TRBJ2-3, with D maybe TRBD2 (6 bases). The CDR3 extends over 14 amino acids. Trimming shortened V by 8 bases and J by 1 base, and 13 bases separated the two germline ends. CDR1 and CDR2 (germline): MNHNS, SASEGT.

This chain joins TRBV10-3 and TRBJ2-5; no clear D gene. V shed 6 bases and J shed 4 bases, with 12 bases lying between them. The CDR3 runs 13 residues. Germline assignment: CDR1 ENHRY and CDR2 SYGVKD. The CDR3 region has the DNA TGTGCCATCAGCCGCCTAGTCTCAGAGACCCAGTACTTC. This encodes CAISRLVSETQYF.

This clonotype was counted ten times or more. This chain links TRBV13 with TRBJ2-1; D not resolved. Looked up from germline, CDR1 is PRHDT and CDR2 is FYEKMQ (reference sequence). The CDR3 has 17 amino acids. Trimming removed 2 bases at V and 0 bases at J, with 14 bases between. CDR3 nucleotide sequence: TGTGCCAGCAGCTTAAAAATAACCCGTGACTCCTACAATGAGCAGTTCTTC. Translation gives CASSLKITRDSYNEQFF.

This clonotype was observed many times. The chain joins TRBV30 to TRBJ2-3; D remains ambiguous. V gave up 0 bases and J gave up 4 bases, with 8 bases separating them. Germline CDR1 and CDR2: GTSNPN and SVGIG (reference sequence). The CDR3 has 13 residues. CDR3 nucleotide sequence: TGTGCCTGGAGTGTACCTGGGGCAGATACGCAGTATTTT. Translating it yields CAWSVPGADTQYF.